The clone carrying this T cell receptor (beta chain) occurred many times. No antigen is known for it. This sample stems from a study of human T cells and chemical hapten exposure. Study-level background: Diphenylcyclopropenone doses were given weekly to the scalps of patients across the approximately 24-week study. General observations from the study: Sensitizing with DPC caused no change in TCRs above 1 in 1000 frequency.

In germline, CDR1 is MNHNY, CDR2 SVGAGI (reference sequence). V was shortened by 5 bases and J by 5 bases, with 12 bases between the two germline ends. The CDR3 is 13 residues long. In the original processing: Per sample, the median was about 95,000 TCRs, with values from approximately 25,000 to 650,000. TCRdb reprocessed the RACE reads via MiXCR and lists one record per CDR3 protein. TCRdb, rather than the study authors, made the V and J calls. In the table there are some 38,000 distinct CDR3 sequences, about 7.6% of which are singletons. The time point is: pre-sensitization, week 0. Indicated treatment: therapeutic diphenylcyclopropenone sensitization with weekly scalp DPC. Prior to application of each patch test, blood was drawn.

The rearrangement links TRBV6-6 to TRBJ2-5; possibly TRBD2 for D (6 bases). This TCR came from a woman aged 45 to 65 with alopecia areata. Some clones in this sample may be carry-over from other donors' samples. The specimen was whole blood, collected in connection with sensitization to the hapten diphenylcyclopropenone (DPC). DNA of the CDR3: TGTGCCAGCAGTCCCCGGGGGAGGGAGACCCAGTACTTC. It specifies CASSPRGRETQYF.